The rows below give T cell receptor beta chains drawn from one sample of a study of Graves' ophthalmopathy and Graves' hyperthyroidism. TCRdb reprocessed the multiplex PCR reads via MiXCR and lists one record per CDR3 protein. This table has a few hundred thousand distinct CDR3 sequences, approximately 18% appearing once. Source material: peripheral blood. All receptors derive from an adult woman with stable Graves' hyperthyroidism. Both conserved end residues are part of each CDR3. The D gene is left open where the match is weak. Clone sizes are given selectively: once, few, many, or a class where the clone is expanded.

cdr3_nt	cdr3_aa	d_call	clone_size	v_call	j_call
TGCAGTGCTAGAACCGGGACTAGCGGGTCACACGAGCAGTACTTC	CSARTGTSGSHEQYF	TRBD2	.	TRBV20-1	TRBJ2-7
TGTGCCAGCAGTCCAGACAGGGGGTCTTTGGATCAGCCCCAGCATTTT	CASSPDRGSLDQPQHF	TRBD1	.	TRBV6-1	TRBJ1-5
TGTGCCAGCAGCTTATGGGTCGGGGGAAACCTAGGAGGGTCACCCCTCCACTTT	CASSLWVGGNLGGSPLHF	.	few	TRBV13	TRBJ1-6
TGCAGTGCTAGAGAAGGGAACGGGGAGCTGTTTTTT	CSAREGNGELFF	.	.	TRBV20-1	TRBJ2-2
TGTGCCACCAGTGACACGCGAGGGTCTGGAGAAGCTTTCTTT	CATSDTRGSGEAFF	.	once	TRBV24-1	TRBJ1-1
TGTGCTAGTGGTGTGGGGTTCCCCACTGAAGCTTTCTTT	CASGVGFPTEAFF	.	many	TRBV12-5	TRBJ1-1
TGTGCCAGTAGTAAGGGAGGGACATCCTACGAGCAGTACTTC	CASSKGGTSYEQYF	.	many	TRBV19	TRBJ2-7
TGTGCCAGCAGTGGCCGACAGGGAGAGAGTTCACCCCTCCACTTT	CASSGRQGESSPLHF	TRBD1	many	TRBV6-1	TRBJ1-6
TGTGCCAGCAGCTTAGAACGGGGGGGTCAGCCCCAGCATTTT	CASSLERGGQPQHF	.	.	TRBV7-2	TRBJ1-5
TGTGCCAGCAGCCGCGGGACAGGGGGCTTCGGGGAGCTGTTTTTT	CASSRGTGGFGELFF	TRBD1	many	TRBV7-8	TRBJ2-2
TGTGCCAGCAGTTACTCGTGGAGAAAAGGGGGGACCTACGAGCAGTACTTC	CASSYSWRKGGTYEQYF	.	once	TRBV6-2/TRBV6-3	TRBJ2-7
TGTGCCAGCAGTTTACAGGCTGAGAACACTGAAGCTTTCTTT	CASSLQAENTEAFF	.	many	TRBV12-3/TRBV12-4	TRBJ1-1
TGTGCCAGCAGCCAAGTGTCCAGCGGGAGTATCTACGAGCAGTACTTC	CASSQVSSGSIYEQYF	TRBD2	.	TRBV14	TRBJ2-7
TGTGCCAGCAGTAAGACAGGGTCCGTCTACGAGCAGTACTTC	CASSKTGSVYEQYF	TRBD1	many	TRBV2	TRBJ2-7
TGTGCCAGCAGCCAAGCGCGTGCCTATGGCTACACCTTC	CASSQARAYGYTF	.	once	TRBV3-1	TRBJ1-2
TGTGCCTGGAGTGTACAGGACACCATATATTTT	CAWSVQDTIYF	.	many	TRBV30	TRBJ1-3
TGTGCCAGCAGTCGGGAGACAGGGGTCTATAGCAATCAGCCCCAGCATTTT	CASSRETGVYSNQPQHF	TRBD1	.	TRBV6-1	TRBJ1-5
TGTGCCAGCAGCTTACGGGACGGCGTCTACGAGCAGTACTTC	CASSLRDGVYEQYF	.	many	TRBV7-2	TRBJ2-7
TGTGCCAGCAGAACAGGGGGCTTATTAAAAGGACCCCTCCACTTT	CASRTGGLLKGPLHF	TRBD1	many	TRBV12-3/TRBV12-4	TRBJ1-6
TGTGCCAGCAGCCACCTCCAGCGGGAGACCCAGTACTTC	CASSHLQRETQYF	.	.	TRBV4-2	TRBJ2-5
TGTGCCAGCAGTGATCTCCGGACTCGTCAAGAGACCCAGTACTTC	CASSDLRTRQETQYF	.	many	TRBV2	TRBJ2-5
TGTGCCAGCAGCTTGGCGGGGGTCTTCTCCTACGAGCAGTACTTC	CASSLAGVFSYEQYF	TRBD2	many	TRBV7-2	TRBJ2-7
TGCAGTGCTGTACTTGGGGATGGAACTGAAGCTTTCTTT	CSAVLGDGTEAFF	.	many	TRBV20-1	TRBJ1-1
TGTGCCAGCAGTGATAAAAGCTCGGGACAGGGCTTGGTCGCCCAGTACTTC	CASSDKSSGQGLVAQYF	TRBD1	.	TRBV6-1	TRBJ2-5
TGTGCCAGCAGTTTAGGGCCGGACATACCTTTCTCCTACGAGCAGTACTTC	CASSLGPDIPFSYEQYF	.	many	TRBV28	TRBJ2-7
TGCAGCCCGGCGGGGGGTCCTTTTTACGAGCAGTACTTC	CSPAGGPFYEQYF	TRBD2	few	TRBV29-1	TRBJ2-7
TGTGCCAGCAGCTCTTCCGGGACAGGGGTCCCCTACGAGCAGTACTTC	CASSSSGTGVPYEQYF	TRBD1	many	TRBV6-1	TRBJ2-7
TGTGCCAGTAGTATAGCCATCCACCGGATTAGCTCTGGAAACACCATATATTTT	CASSIAIHRISSGNTIYF	.	many	TRBV19	TRBJ1-3
TGTGCCAGCAGTCCCGCCGGACAGGGGGTAAGACAGCCCCAGCATTTT	CASSPAGQGVRQPQHF	TRBD1	many	TRBV28	TRBJ1-5
TGTGCCAGCAGCCAATCCCCTGGGAACACTGAAGCTTTCTTT	CASSQSPGNTEAFF	.	many	TRBV16	TRBJ1-1
TGTGCCAGTAGTATCGGGACTAGCGGGAACTACGAGCAGTACTTC	CASSIGTSGNYEQYF	TRBD2	few	TRBV19	TRBJ2-7
TGTGCCAGCACCAAGACAGCTTCTGGAAACACCATATATTTT	CASTKTASGNTIYF	.	.	TRBV12-3/TRBV12-4	TRBJ1-3
TGTGCCAGTAGTATGACAGCTGCCTGCGAGCAGTACTTC	CASSMTAACEQYF	.	many	TRBV19	TRBJ2-7
TGTGCCACCAGCAGACTGGGGACTAGCCAAGAGACCCAGTACTTC	CATSRLGTSQETQYF	TRBD2	many	TRBV15	TRBJ2-5
TGTGCCATCAGTGAGTTTTCGGGCCACTCTATTCGGGAGACCCAGTACTTC	CAISEFSGHSIRETQYF	.	many	TRBV10-3	TRBJ2-5
TGCGCCAGCAGCCAAGCTAACCTACTAGACGCCGGCGAGCAGTACTTC	CASSQANLLDAGEQYF	.	few	TRBV4-1	TRBJ2-7
TGCAGTGCTCCCCGGAGCTTCGGGGGCCCGGGGGAGCAGTACTTC	CSAPRSFGGPGEQYF	.	many	TRBV20-1	TRBJ2-7
TGTGCCTGGAGTCCCGGGCCTAACTATGGCTACACCTTC	CAWSPGPNYGYTF	.	many	TRBV30	TRBJ1-2
TGCGCCAGCAGCTACATCGGGGGGGCTACTAGCACAGATACGCAGTATTTT	CASSYIGGATSTDTQYF	TRBD2	few	TRBV5-1	TRBJ2-3
TGTGCCAGTACACAGGGGACGGAGACCCAGTACTTC	CASTQGTETQYF	TRBD1	many	TRBV28	TRBJ2-5
TGTGCCACCAGCAGGCCCGGGACTCACGTAGCGCAGTATTTT	CATSRPGTHVAQYF	.	many	TRBV15	TRBJ2-3
TGCGCCAGCAGCCAAGGTACCCAAATCTACGAGCAGTACTTC	CASSQGTQIYEQYF	.	.	TRBV4-3	TRBJ2-7
TGTGCCAGCAGCTCCGACTGGTACGAGCAGTACTTC	CASSSDWYEQYF	.	.	TRBV7-8	TRBJ2-7
TGCAGCGTCTGGACCGGGGAGCTGTTTTTT	CSVWTGELFF	.	many	TRBV29-1	TRBJ2-2
TGTGCCAGGCCCCGGATAGGGAGGGACACTGAAGCTTTCTTT	CARPRIGRDTEAFF	.	many	TRBV6-2/TRBV6-3	TRBJ1-1